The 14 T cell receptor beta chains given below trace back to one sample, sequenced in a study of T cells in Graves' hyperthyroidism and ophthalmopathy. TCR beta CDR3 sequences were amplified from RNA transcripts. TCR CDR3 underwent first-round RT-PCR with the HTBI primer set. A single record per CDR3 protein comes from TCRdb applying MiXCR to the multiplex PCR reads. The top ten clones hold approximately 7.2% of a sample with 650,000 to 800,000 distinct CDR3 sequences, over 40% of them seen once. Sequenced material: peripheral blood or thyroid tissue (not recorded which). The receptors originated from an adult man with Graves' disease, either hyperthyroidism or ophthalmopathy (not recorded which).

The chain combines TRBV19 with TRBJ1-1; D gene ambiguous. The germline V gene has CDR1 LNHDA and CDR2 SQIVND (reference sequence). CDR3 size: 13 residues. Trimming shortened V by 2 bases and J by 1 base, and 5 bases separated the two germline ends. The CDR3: CASSIYQNTEAFF. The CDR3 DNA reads TGTGCCAGTAGTATATATCAGAACACTGAAGCTTTCTTT.

CDR3 region: CASSWTSGPETQYF. The CDR3 nucleotides are TGCGCCAGCAGCTGGACTAGCGGGCCTGAGACCCAGTACTTC. The genes are TRBV5-1 and TRBJ2-5; TRBD2 agrees at 11 bases. Per germline, CDR1 SGHRS and CDR2 YFSETQ. This CDR3 is built from 14 residues. The ends lost 3 bases at V and 5 bases at J; junction bases unmatched: 3.

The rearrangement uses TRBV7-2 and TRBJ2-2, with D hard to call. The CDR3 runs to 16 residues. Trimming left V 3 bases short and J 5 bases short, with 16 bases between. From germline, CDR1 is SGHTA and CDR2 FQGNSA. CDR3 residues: CASSLVFGVRTGELFF. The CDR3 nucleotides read TGTGCCAGCAGCTTGGTTTTTGGTGTTCGGACCGGGGAGCTGTTTTTT. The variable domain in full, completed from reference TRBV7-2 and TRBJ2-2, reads GAGVSQSPSNKVTEKGKDVELRCDPISGHTALYWYRQSLGQGLEFLIYFQGNSAPDKSGLPSDRFSAERTGGSVSTLTIQRTQQEDSAVYLCASSLVFGVRTGELFFGEGSRLTVL.

The CDR3 DNA reads as TGTGCCTGGATGTGGAGGTCCCGGGGGACCCAGTACTTC. The encoded protein is CAWMWRSRGTQYF. V is TRBV30 and J is TRBJ2-5; D perhaps matches TRBD2 (5 bases). The germline gives CDR1 GTSNPN, CDR2 SVGIG (reference sequence). V was cut by 4 bases and J by 7 bases, with 16 bases left in between. CDR3 size: 13 residues.

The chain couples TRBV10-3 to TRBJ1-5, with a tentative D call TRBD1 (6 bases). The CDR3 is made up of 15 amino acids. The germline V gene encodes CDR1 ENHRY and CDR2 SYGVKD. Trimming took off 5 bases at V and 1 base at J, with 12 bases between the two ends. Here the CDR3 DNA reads TGTGCCATCAGTCCGGACAGTTTAAGCAATCAGCCCCAGCATTTT. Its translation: CAISPDSLSNQPQHF.

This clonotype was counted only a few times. The CDR3 DNA follows: TGCAGTGCTAGGGGGGCAGCTTCCTACGAGCAGTACTTC. This encodes CSARGAASYEQYF. The chain couples TRBV20-1 to TRBJ2-7, with D perhaps TRBD1 (6 bases). The CDR3 totals 13 residues. Germline values: CDR1 DFQATT, CDR2 SNEGSKA (reference sequence). Trimming removed 3 bases at V and 1 base at J, with 10 bases between.

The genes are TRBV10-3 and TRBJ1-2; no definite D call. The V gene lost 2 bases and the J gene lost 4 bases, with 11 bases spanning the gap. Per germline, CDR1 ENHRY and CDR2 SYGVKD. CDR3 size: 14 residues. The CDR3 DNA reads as TGTGCCATCAGTGAGGAGGCAGGTTTCTATGGCTACACCTTC. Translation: CAISEEAGFYGYTF.

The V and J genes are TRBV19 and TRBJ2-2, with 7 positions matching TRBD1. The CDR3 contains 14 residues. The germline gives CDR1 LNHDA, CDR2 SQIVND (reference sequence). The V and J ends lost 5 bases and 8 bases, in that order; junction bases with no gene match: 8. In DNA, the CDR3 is TGTGCCAGTAGTCCCTACAGGGGTTCTGGGGAGCTGTTTTTT. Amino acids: CASSPYRGSGELFF.

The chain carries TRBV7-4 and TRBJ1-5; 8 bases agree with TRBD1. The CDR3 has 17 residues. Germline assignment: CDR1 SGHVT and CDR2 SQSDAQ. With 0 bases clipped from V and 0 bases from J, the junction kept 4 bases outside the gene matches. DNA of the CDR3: TGTGCCAGCAGCTTAGCGCGGGGACAGGATAGCAATCAGCCCCAGCATTTT. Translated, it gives CASSLARGQDSNQPQHF.

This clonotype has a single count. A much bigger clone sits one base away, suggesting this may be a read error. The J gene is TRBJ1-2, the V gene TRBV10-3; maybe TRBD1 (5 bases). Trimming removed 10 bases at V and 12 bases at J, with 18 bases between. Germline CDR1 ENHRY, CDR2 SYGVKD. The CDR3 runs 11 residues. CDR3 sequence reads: CATRDRGGHTF. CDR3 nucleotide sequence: TGTGCCACCAGGGATCGGGGAGGCCACACCTTC.

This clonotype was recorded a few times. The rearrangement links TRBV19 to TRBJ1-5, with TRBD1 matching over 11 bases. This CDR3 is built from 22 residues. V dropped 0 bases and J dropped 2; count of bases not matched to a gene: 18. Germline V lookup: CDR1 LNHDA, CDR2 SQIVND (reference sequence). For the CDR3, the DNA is TGTGCCAGTAGTATAGAAAAGGACAGGGGGCCCCTTAGGAGGGTAGGCAATCAGCCCCAGCATTTT. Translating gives CASSIEKDRGPLRRVGNQPQHF.

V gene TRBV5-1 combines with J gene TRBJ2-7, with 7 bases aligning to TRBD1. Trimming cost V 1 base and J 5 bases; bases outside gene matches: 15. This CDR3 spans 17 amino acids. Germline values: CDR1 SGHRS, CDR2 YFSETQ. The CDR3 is CASSLPRTGPGPHEQYF. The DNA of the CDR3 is TGCGCCAGCAGCTTGCCTCGGACAGGCCCAGGGCCCCACGAGCAGTACTTC.

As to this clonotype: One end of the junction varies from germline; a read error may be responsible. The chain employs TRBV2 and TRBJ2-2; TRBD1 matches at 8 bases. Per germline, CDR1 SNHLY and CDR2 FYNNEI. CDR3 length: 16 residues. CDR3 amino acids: CATSDTRTGHTGELFF. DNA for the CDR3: TGTGCCACCAGTGATACCCGGACAGGGCACACCGGGGAGCTGTTTTTT.

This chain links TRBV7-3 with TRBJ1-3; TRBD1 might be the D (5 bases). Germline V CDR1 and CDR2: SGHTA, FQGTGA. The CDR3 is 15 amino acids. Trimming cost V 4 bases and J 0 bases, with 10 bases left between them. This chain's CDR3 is CASSSGANSGNTIYF. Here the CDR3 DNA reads TGTGCCAGCAGCTCCGGGGCCAACTCTGGAAACACCATATATTTT.